Shown below are 18 T cell receptor beta chains from a single sample sequenced in a study of blood T cell repertoires in COVID-19. Method: immunoSEQ multiplex PCR; TCRdb's copy keeps in-frame clones and lacks some. Among around 300,000 clones listed, just under 90% were seen once. Input material: peripheral blood. The receptors derive from a woman aged 40 to 50 with acute or convalescent COVID-19.

The CDR3 here is CASSRDPGQGLSDTEAFF. The CDR3 nucleotides read TGTGCCAGCAGCCGAGACCCGGGACAGGGATTGTCGGACACTGAAGCTTTCTTT. V gene TRBV5-6 combines with J gene TRBJ1-1, with 9 bases that match TRBD1. Germline V gives CDR1 SGHDT, CDR2 YYEEEE. The CDR3 runs to 18 residues. The ends lost 4 bases at V and 3 bases at J; junction bases unmatched: 16.

The gene calls are TRBV7-9 and TRBJ2-2; the match to TRBD1 covers 9 bases. The V gene end was trimmed by 7 bases and the J gene end by 12 bases; junction bases not matched to a gene: 6. CDR3 length: 12 amino acids. From germline, CDR1 is SEHNR and CDR2 FQNEAQ (reference sequence). CDR3 amino acids: CASTLTGGKLFF. In DNA, the CDR3 is TGTGCCAGCACCCTTACAGGGGGCAAGCTGTTTTTT. Filled out from reference TRBV7-9 and TRBJ2-2, the complete variable domain reads DTGVSQNPRHKITKRGQNVTFRCDPISEHNRLYWYRQTLGQGPEFLTYFQNEAQLEKSRLLSDRFSAERPKGSFSTLEIQRTEQGDSAMYLCASTLTGGKLFFGEGSRLTVL.

The rearrangement uses TRBV9 and TRBJ2-6, with 7 bases that match TRBD1. CDR3 length equals 15 residues. The trim removed 0 bases at V and 5 bases at J, leaving 2 bases unmatched. CDR1 is SGDLS and CDR2 is YYNGEE in the germline V gene. CDR3 sequence reads: CASSVGGGWANVLTF. CDR3 nucleotides: TGTGCCAGCAGCGTAGGAGGGGGCTGGGCCAACGTCCTGACTTTC.

The chain carries TRBV2 and TRBJ2-2, with D possibly TRBD2 on 5 matching bases. Trimming took 6 bases from V and 7 from J, leaving 18 bases between them. Germline V gives CDR1 SNHLY, CDR2 FYNNEI. This CDR3 region has 15 residues. The CDR3 reads CASRGGRALGGELFF. The CDR3 DNA sequence: TGTGCCAGCAGAGGAGGCCGGGCGCTAGGCGGGGAGCTGTTTTTT.

The rearrangement links TRBV19 to TRBJ1-2, with TRBD1 as a possible D gene (5 bases). This CDR3 region has 16 residues. Deletions cut 5 bases from V and 2 bases from J, with 18 bases between. Looked up from germline, CDR1 is LNHDA and CDR2 is SQIVND (reference sequence). The CDR3 reads CASSGAQGLSNYGYTF. CDR3 sequence (DNA): TGTGCCAGTAGTGGGGCTCAGGGACTCAGCAACTATGGCTACACCTTC.

This clone has a handful of counts. The V gene is TRBV7-2, the J gene TRBJ2-1, with 7 positions matching TRBD2. CDR1 is SGHTA, CDR2 FQGNSA, per germline. The V and J ends lost 3 bases and 5 bases, in that order; junction bases with no gene match: 4. CDR3 length equals 14 residues. In DNA, the CDR3 is TGTGCCAGCAGCTTGGGGAGGGGCAACAATGAGCAGTTCTTC. The encoded protein is CASSLGRGNNEQFF.

The chain uses TRBV7-9 and TRBJ2-1; 11 nucleotides agree with TRBD1. The germline V gene encodes CDR1 SEHNR and CDR2 FQNEAQ (reference sequence). The CDR3 totals 14 residues. Trimming cost V 7 bases and J 4 bases; bases outside gene matches: 3. The CDR3 DNA sequence: TGTGCCAGCATCGGGACAGGGGGTTACAATGAGCAGTTCTTC. Amino acid sequence: CASIGTGGYNEQFF.

The V and J genes are TRBV2 and TRBJ2-7, with TRBD1 identical over 11 bases. This CDR3 is 14 amino acids long. The germline gives CDR1 SNHLY, CDR2 FYNNEI. Germline trimming cut 7 bases from V and 4 bases from J; bases unmatched to any gene: 6. This CDR3 is CASTRGTGGYEQYV. CDR3 bases: TGTGCCAGCACCCGTGGGACAGGGGGATACGAGCAGTACGTC.

The chain recombines TRBV12-3 or TRBV12-4 with TRBJ2-4; D possibly corresponds to TRBD1 (6 bases). This CDR3 is built from 12 residues. V was pared by 1 base and J by 8 bases, with 6 bases between. CDR3 sequence reads: CASSLGGHIQYF. For the CDR3, the DNA is TGTGCCAGCAGTTTAGGGGGGCACATTCAGTACTTC.

The rearrangement uses TRBV14 and TRBJ1-1, with no clear D. In germline, CDR1 is SGHDN, CDR2 FVKESK. Trimming took off 0 bases at V and 7 bases at J, with 9 bases between the two ends. The CDR3 consists of 13 residues. In nucleotides, the CDR3 is TGTGCCAGCAGCCAAGAATGGCAGGATGAAGCTTTCTTT. This translates into CASSQEWQDEAFF.

The chain recombines TRBV27 with TRBJ1-5; D ambiguous. With 5 bases removed from V and 5 bases from J, the gap between germline ends came to 16 bases. In germline, CDR1 is MNHEY, CDR2 SMNVEV (reference sequence). There are 15 residues in the CDR3. The CDR3 DNA follows: TGTGCCAGCAGTACTTCCGGGAGGCCAGATCAGCCCCAGCATTTT. Amino acids: CASSTSGRPDQPQHF.

This rearrangement joins TRBV18 to TRBJ2-7; the match to TRBD1 covers 12 bases. The CDR3 loop spans 14 amino acids. The V segment lost 4 bases and the J segment 7 bases; nucleotides outside the gene matches: 5. Germline V CDR1 and CDR2: KGHSH, LQKENI. The CDR3 is CASSLGQGAQEQYV. The CDR3, as DNA: TGTGCCAGCTCACTGGGACAGGGGGCGCAAGAGCAGTACGTC.

V is TRBV5-4 and J is TRBJ2-5, with D hard to call. V lost 0 bases, J lost 5 bases, and 2 bases lay in between. The CDR3 consists of 11 residues. Germline CDR1 is SGHNT and CDR2 is YYREEE (reference sequence). CDR3 loop: CASSLAETQYF. The CDR3 DNA reads as TGTGCCAGCAGCTTGGCGGAGACCCAGTACTTC.

The V gene is TRBV6-6, the J gene TRBJ1-6; 8 positions agree with TRBD1. Germline V gives CDR1 MNHNY, CDR2 SVGAGI (reference sequence). V lost 5 bases and J lost 5; bases outside the gene matches: 14. CDR3 length: 18 amino acids. CDR3 protein: CASSPRGPGGSHNSPLHF. CDR3 bases: TGTGCCAGCAGTCCGCGAGGTCCAGGGGGCTCTCATAATTCACCCCTCCACTTT.

This chain uses TRBV12-5 with TRBJ1-1; tentative D call: TRBD1 (5 bases). Germline V lookup: CDR1 LGHNT, CDR2 FRNRAP. The CDR3 extends over 13 amino acids. V lost 6 bases to trimming and J lost 11 bases, with 19 bases between them. CDR3 sequence: CASGSAPGWVAFF. In nucleotides, the CDR3 is TGTGCTAGTGGATCAGCCCCAGGGTGGGTGGCTTTCTTT.

This clone was counted between two and nine times. The chain uses TRBV19 and TRBJ1-3, with a possible D match to TRBD1 (5 bases). Germline-derived CDR1 and CDR2 are LNHDA and SQIVND (reference sequence). With 7 bases removed from V and 0 bases from J, the gap between germline ends came to 13 bases. This CDR3 spans 15 amino acids. CDR3 bases: TGTGCCAGTACCTGGCGGGGGATCTCTGGAAACACCATATATTTT. Translating gives CASTWRGISGNTIYF.

The chain combines TRBV5-8 with TRBJ1-2; D unclear. Trimming pared 0 bases from V and 4 bases from J, leaving 13 bases between. Germline loops: CDR1 SGHTS, CDR2 YDEGEE. CDR3 size: 15 residues. CDR3 in DNA: TGTGCCAGCAGCTTGGCATTAGGAGCCATCTATGGCTACACCTTC. It yields the protein CASSLALGAIYGYTF.

This sequence joins TRBV4-2 and TRBJ1-1; D is uncertain. The germline gives CDR1 LGHNA, CDR2 YNFKEQ. Trimming pared 1 base from V and 4 bases from J, leaving 7 bases between. There are 13 residues in the CDR3. CDR3 amino acids: CASSQAGSTEAFF. The CDR3 bases are TGTGCCAGCAGCCAAGCGGGGTCCACTGAAGCTTTCTTT.